The present entry profiles one T cell receptor (beta chain) with its context. Sequencing used immunoSEQ multiplex PCR; TCRdb keeps in-frame clones, though not all of them. The table has 700,000 to 750,000 clones, approximately 85% seen once. The record originates from a study of shared T cell receptors in the human thymus. Trimming cost V 4 bases and J 3 bases, with 17 bases left between them. This CDR3 is built from 16 residues. CDR1 is SGHDT and CDR2 is YYEEEE in the germline V gene. These data are also associated with another study on human thymus T cells. Per that paper: Healthy Finnish infants undergoing corrective surgery for congenital heart defects were the donors. During corrective heart surgery, resections were taken, and the thymus tissue came from them. Usage of V and J genes appeared biased in thymic and blood repertoires. Related work showed strongly overlapping thymic repertoires across unrelated individuals.

The TCR originated in a girl in the first two years of life with a congenital heart defect. V gene TRBV5-6 combines with J gene TRBJ2-1; no clear D. Sequenced: thymocytes. As DNA, the CDR3 is TGTGCCAGCAGCCGAAGGAGTCATCCTAGCTACAATGAGCAGTTCTTC. This sequence encodes CASSRRSHPSYNEQFF.